The T cell receptor beta chain described here comes from a study of blood T cell repertoires in COVID-19. This clone was detected only a few times. TCRdb's table, derived via immunoSEQ multiplex PCR, lists solely in-frame clones and lacks some. Altogether tens of thousands of clones are present, roughly 65% being singletons, with the ten largest covering around 17%. V was trimmed by 7 bases and J by 0 bases, leaving 15 bases between them. CDR3 length: 16 amino acids. CDR1 is LNHDA and CDR2 is SQIVND in the germline V gene (reference sequence). The TCR sequence derives from a human donor in a cohort sampled during active COVID-19. This rearrangement joins TRBV19 to TRBJ2-2; D ambiguous. Sequenced input: peripheral blood. The CDR3 region has the DNA TGTGCCAGTAACCCACTCTTGCGCGCGAACACCGGGGAGCTGTTTTTT. Its translation is CASNPLLRANTGELFF.